This T cell receptor (beta chain) is drawn from a study of T cell repertoires in cytomegalovirus infection. Study in general: CMV epitopes in the study were HLA-C-restricted (recently identified) and HLA-B-restricted (well studied). Public TCR beta signatures marked donors with CMV infection and the matching HLA. General observations from the study: Clonotypes of TCR beta that were HLA-C-restricted and CMV-specific dominated the ex vivo response. Summed frequency of shared TCR beta families picked out CMV carriers who also had the relevant HLA.

TCRdb analysed the reads with MiXCR anew, one entry per CDR3 protein. The sample lists roughly 220,000 distinct CDR3 sequences, around 40% occurring once. Notes on this clonotype: The antigen is not known.

Germline CDR1 and CDR2: MNHEY and SMNVEV (reference sequence). The CDR3 contains 15 residues. V gave up 5 bases and J gave up 5 bases; unmatched junction bases: 11. The chain carries TRBV27 and TRBJ2-5; the match to TRBD1 covers 7 bases. Sequences were derived from CD8+ T cells from cultured PBMCs, sampled from culture after CMV antigen stimulation. The sequence came from a human donor in good health (CMV status not recorded). Some clones in this sample may be carry-over from other donors' samples. CDR3 DNA: TGTGCCAGCAGTAGAAGTAAGGGGGCCCGGGAGACCCAGTACTTC. Translated, it gives CASSRSKGARETQYF.